This entry lists 24 T cell receptor beta chains sequenced from one sample in a study of blood T cell repertoires in COVID-19. Sequenced by immunoSEQ multiplex PCR; TCRdb stores in-frame clones only, minus some. This table holds around 450,000 clones, roughly 89% found once. Specimen: peripheral blood. These receptors came from a woman between 25 and 40 years old with acute or convalescent COVID-19.

This rearrangement joins TRBV29-1 to TRBJ2-7; the D gene is possibly TRBD1 (6 bases). Germline CDR1 reads SQVTM; CDR2 reads ANQGSEA. Trimming shortened V by 4 bases and J by 3 bases, and 16 bases separated the two germline ends. The CDR3 consists of 14 residues. The CDR3 loop is CSVGDTLKIYEQYF. The CDR3 region has the DNA TGCAGCGTTGGGGACACCCTAAAGATCTACGAGCAGTACTTC.

The rearrangement links TRBV14 to TRBJ2-7, with 8 bases lining up with TRBD2. The germline gives CDR1 SGHDN, CDR2 FVKESK. The CDR3 covers 14 residues. The junction had 6 bases not matched to a gene; V was cut back by 8 bases and J by 0 bases. The CDR3 loop is CASRGAGVSYEQYF. DNA for the CDR3: TGTGCCAGCCGAGGAGCGGGGGTCTCCTACGAGCAGTACTTC.

The chain employs TRBV6-5 and TRBJ1-2; weak D call: TRBD1 (5 bases). This CDR3 spans 12 amino acids. Germline CDR1 MNHEY, CDR2 SVGAGI. Trimming shortened V by 8 bases and J by 7 bases, and 14 bases separated the two germline ends. For the CDR3, the DNA is TGTGCCAGCGGGAGGGGAAACGGTGGCTACACCTTC. It translates to CASGRGNGGYTF.

The chain uses TRBV5-1 and TRBJ2-5; maybe TRBD2 (5 bases). This CDR3 spans 14 amino acids. Trimming left V 4 bases short and J 3 bases short, with 13 bases between. CDR1 and CDR2 from the germline V gene are SGHRS and YFSETQ. The CDR3 DNA sequence: TGCGCCAGCAGCCCGGAGATAGCGAAAGAGACCCAGTACTTC. It encodes CASSPEIAKETQYF.

This rearrangement joins TRBV27 to TRBJ2-7, with D maybe TRBD2 (6 bases). The germline V gene encodes CDR1 MNHEY and CDR2 SMNVEV (reference sequence). The CDR3 loop spans 13 amino acids. V was pared by 2 bases and J by 4 bases, with 9 bases between. CDR3 nucleotides: TGTGCCAGCAGTTTAGGGACTTTATACGAGCAGTACTTC. This gives the protein CASSLGTLYEQYF.

J is TRBJ2-1 and V is TRBV6-5, with D possibly matching TRBD2 (5 bases). The CDR3 contains 14 residues. Trimming took 7 bases from V and 0 from J, leaving 10 bases between them. The germline gives CDR1 MNHEY, CDR2 SVGAGI. The CDR3 sequence: CASMGRPSYNEQFF. CDR3 bases: TGTGCCAGCATGGGGAGACCCTCCTACAATGAGCAGTTCTTC.

The chain couples TRBV19 to TRBJ1-5; D gene uncertain. CDR3 length: 14 amino acids. The germline V and J ends were trimmed by 4 bases and 0 bases, with 7 bases remaining between them. Looked up from germline, CDR1 is LNHDA and CDR2 is SQIVND (reference sequence). Here the CDR3 DNA reads TGTGCCAGTAGTAGAGGGAGTAGCAATCAGCCCCAGCATTTT. It translates to CASSRGSSNQPQHF.

This rearrangement joins TRBV6-5 to TRBJ1-1, with 9 nucleotides matching TRBD1. CDR1 MNHEY and CDR2 SVGAGI come from the germline V gene. CDR3 size: 14 residues. V lost 6 bases, J lost 5 bases, and 7 bases stayed unmatched. The CDR3 here is CASSLGTGWTEAFF. The DNA of the CDR3 is TGTGCCAGCAGCCTCGGGACAGGGTGGACTGAAGCTTTCTTT.

The V and J genes are TRBV4-2 and TRBJ1-1; D call uncertain. The CDR3 contains 15 residues. V lost 4 bases and J 2 bases, leaving 14 bases between the germline ends. Germline V gives CDR1 LGHNA, CDR2 YNFKEQ. The CDR3 DNA reads as TGTGCCAGCAGCCCCAGAACAGAGGGAAACACTGAAGCTTTCTTT. Encoded protein: CASSPRTEGNTEAFF.

The gene calls are TRBV7-3 and TRBJ1-1; 9 bases fit TRBD1. Per the germline V gene, CDR1 is SGHTA and CDR2 is FQGTGA. The ends lost 2 bases at V and 1 base at J; junction bases unmatched: 14. The CDR3 is made up of 19 amino acids. This CDR3 is CASSLFPGTGWGPNTEAFF. CDR3 DNA: TGTGCCAGCAGCTTATTCCCCGGGACAGGGTGGGGACCGAACACTGAAGCTTTCTTT.

This rearrangement joins TRBV19 to TRBJ2-7; 8 nucleotides match TRBD2. The V segment lost 4 bases and the J segment 2 bases; nucleotides outside the gene matches: 10. From germline, CDR1 is LNHDA and CDR2 SQIVND (reference sequence). The CDR3 runs 16 residues. The chain's CDR3 is CASSNQGGSGAYEQYF. The CDR3 coding sequence is TGTGCCAGTAGTAACCAAGGGGGTAGCGGGGCCTACGAGCAGTACTTC. The variable domain in full, completed from reference TRBV19 and TRBJ2-7, reads DGGITQSPKYLFRKEGQNVTLSCEQNLNHDAMYWYRQDPGQGLRLIYYSQIVNDFQKGDIAEGYSVSREKKESFPLTVTSAQKNPTAFYLCASSNQGGSGAYEQYFGPGTRLTVT.

The chain is built from TRBV6-2 or TRBV6-3 and TRBJ2-2, with a possible D match to TRBD1 (5 bases). The CDR3 runs 16 residues. V was clipped by 4 bases and J by 2 bases, with 14 bases between them. The germline V gene encodes CDR1 MNHEY and CDR2 SVGEGT. This chain's CDR3 is CASSSTRQHNTGELFF. CDR3 DNA sequence: TGTGCCAGCAGTTCTACCCGACAGCATAACACCGGGGAGCTGTTTTTT.

This chain connects TRBV15 to TRBJ1-5, with D maybe TRBD1 (5 bases). The CDR3 extends over 13 amino acids. V lost 5 bases and J lost 7, with 12 bases in between. Germline lookup yields CDR1 LNHNV and CDR2 YYDKDF (reference sequence). The CDR3 sequence is CATSPGSKQPQHF. For the CDR3, the DNA is TGTGCCACCAGCCCAGGGTCGAAACAGCCCCAGCATTTT.

A single count supports this clone. J is TRBJ2-7 and V is TRBV30; 7 bases match TRBD2. This CDR3 comprises 13 residues. Germline loops: CDR1 GTSNPN, CDR2 SVGIG (reference sequence). V lost 5 bases, J lost 0 bases, and 4 bases stayed unmatched. CDR3 nucleotides: TGTGCCTGGGGGGACTACACCTCCTACGAGCAGTACTTC. Protein: CAWGDYTSYEQYF.

The chain uses TRBV5-1 and TRBJ1-2; 8 bases align to TRBD1. Germline V gene lookup returns CDR1 SGHRS and CDR2 YFSETQ. After removal of 2 bases from V and 8 bases from J, the junction contained 5 bases not matched to a gene. CDR3 size: 13 residues. CDR3 sequence reads: CASSFQGAHGYTF. The CDR3 DNA is TGCGCCAGCAGCTTTCAGGGGGCTCACGGCTACACCTTC.

The chain couples TRBV24-1 to TRBJ2-1; 9 bases match TRBD1. Trimming took 6 bases from V and 7 from J; bases not matched to a gene: 9. The CDR3 sequence is 15 residues long. Per the germline V gene, CDR1 is KGHDR and CDR2 is SFDVKD. The CDR3 here is CATSKAGQGDNEQFF. The CDR3 nucleotides read TGTGCCACCAGTAAAGCGGGACAGGGTGATAATGAGCAGTTCTTC.

This clone came up once. This sequence joins TRBV13 and TRBJ1-2; 10 bases line up with TRBD1. Germline trimming cut 5 bases from V and 3 bases from J; bases unmatched to any gene: 6. CDR1 and CDR2 from the germline V gene are PRHDT and FYEKMQ (reference sequence). CDR3 length: 15 residues. The CDR3 loop is CASSTGTGVDYGYTF. The CDR3 bases are TGTGCCAGCAGCACCGGGACAGGGGTCGACTATGGCTACACCTTC.

In this sample, this clone turned up a few times. The chain uses TRBV5-6 and TRBJ2-6; 8 bases are a match to TRBD1. There are 15 residues in the CDR3. V trimming: 5 bases; J trimming: 2 bases; junction bases outside the gene matches: 3. CDR1 is SGHDT, CDR2 YYEEEE, per germline. CDR3 residues: CASSHRGTGANVLTF. CDR3 sequence (DNA): TGTGCCAGCAGTCACAGGGGGACTGGGGCCAACGTCCTGACTTTC.

This chain links TRBV6-5 with TRBJ1-1; 8 nucleotides match TRBD1. With V trimmed by 5 bases and J by 5 bases, 7 bases remained unmatched. The germline gives CDR1 MNHEY, CDR2 SVGAGI. The CDR3 is 14 residues long. The CDR3: CASSNGQGWTEAFF. CDR3 nucleotide sequence: TGTGCCAGCAGTAACGGACAGGGATGGACTGAAGCTTTCTTT.

The chain has TRBV28 and TRBJ2-2, with a weak D call TRBD2 (7 bases). There are 15 residues in the CDR3. V lost 4 bases, J lost 6 bases, and 15 bases lay in between. Germline assignment: CDR1 MDHEN and CDR2 SYDVKM. CDR3: CASSYAPGGAGELFF. CDR3 nucleotides: TGTGCCAGCAGTTACGCCCCGGGGGGCGCCGGGGAGCTGTTTTTT.

The chain recombines TRBV10-3 with TRBJ2-1; no reliable D call. Trimming took off 4 bases at V and 4 bases at J, with 14 bases between the two ends. The CDR3 covers 15 residues. CDR1 and CDR2 (germline): ENHRY, SYGVKD. The CDR3 loop is CAISASPTSYNEQFF. In nucleotides, the CDR3 is TGTGCCATCAGTGCCTCCCCCACTTCATACAATGAGCAGTTCTTC.

This chain joins TRBV5-1 and TRBJ1-1, with a possible D match to TRBD1 (5 bases). Germline lookup yields CDR1 SGHRS and CDR2 YFSETQ. The V gene lost 4 bases and the J gene lost 3 bases, with 13 bases spanning the gap. The CDR3 has 14 amino acids. CDR3 in amino acids: CASSPRQGYTEAFF. CDR3 sequence (DNA): TGCGCCAGCAGCCCTCGGCAGGGTTACACTGAAGCTTTCTTT.

This clone was seen once. This chain joins TRBV6-5 and TRBJ2-1; unclear D gene. Germline V CDR1 and CDR2: MNHEY, SVGAGI. Trimming shortened V by 4 bases and J by 3 bases, and 7 bases separated the two germline ends. The CDR3 is 13 residues long. CDR3 DNA sequence: TGTGCCAGCAGTTCGGGTGTCTACAATGAGCAGTTCTTC. Protein sequence: CASSSGVYNEQFF.

The chain is built from TRBV28 and TRBJ1-2, with D perhaps TRBD1 (5 bases). Germline CDR1 is MDHEN and CDR2 is SYDVKM. V lost 6 bases, J lost 4 bases, and 24 bases lay in between. This CDR3 has 17 amino acids. The CDR3 reads CASRSPGLGLPIYGYTF. DNA for the CDR3: TGTGCCAGCAGGTCCCCAGGGTTAGGTTTACCTATCTATGGCTACACCTTC.